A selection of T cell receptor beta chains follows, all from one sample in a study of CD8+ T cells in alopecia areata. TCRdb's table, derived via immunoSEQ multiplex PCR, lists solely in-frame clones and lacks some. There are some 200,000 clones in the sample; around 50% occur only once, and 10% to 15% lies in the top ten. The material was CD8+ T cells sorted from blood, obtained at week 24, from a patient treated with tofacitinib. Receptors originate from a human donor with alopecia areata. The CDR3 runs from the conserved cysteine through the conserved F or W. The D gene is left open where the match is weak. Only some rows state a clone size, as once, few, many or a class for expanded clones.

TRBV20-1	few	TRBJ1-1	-	TGCAGTGCTCTAATCTTAGGAGGAGCTTTCTTT	CSALILGGAFF
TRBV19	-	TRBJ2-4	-	TGTGCCAGTAGTATAGGGACACACGAGGACAAAAACATTCAGTACTTC	CASSIGTHEDKNIQYF
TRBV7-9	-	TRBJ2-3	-	TGTGCCAGCAGCTTGCTACAGGGAACCGATACGCAGTATTTT	CASSLLQGTDTQYF
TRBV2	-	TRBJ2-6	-	TGTGCCAGCAGTGAAGGAGGGACCGGGGCCAACGTCCTGACTTTC	CASSEGGTGANVLTF
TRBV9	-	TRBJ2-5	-	TGTGCCAGCAGCGCGCGGCCGGACCGATCAATGGAGACCCAGTACTTC	CASSARPDRSMETQYF
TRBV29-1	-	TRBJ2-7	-	TGCAGCGTTGAAAAGGACATACCCTACGAGCAGTACTTC	CSVEKDIPYEQYF
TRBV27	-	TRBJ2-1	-	TGTGCCAGCAGTTTGAGTCCTCCGACGGGGACCTACAATGAGCAGTTCTTC	CASSLSPPTGTYNEQFF
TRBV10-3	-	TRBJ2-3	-	TGTGCCACCATGCCGACGGGCAGCACAGATACGCAGTATTTT	CATMPTGSTDTQYF
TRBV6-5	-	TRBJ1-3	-	TGTGCCAGCAGATCTGCGGGAGATGGAAACACCATATATTTT	CASRSAGDGNTIYF
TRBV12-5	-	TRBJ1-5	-	TGTGCTAGTGGTTTGGGAACAAATCAGCCCCAGCATTTT	CASGLGTNQPQHF